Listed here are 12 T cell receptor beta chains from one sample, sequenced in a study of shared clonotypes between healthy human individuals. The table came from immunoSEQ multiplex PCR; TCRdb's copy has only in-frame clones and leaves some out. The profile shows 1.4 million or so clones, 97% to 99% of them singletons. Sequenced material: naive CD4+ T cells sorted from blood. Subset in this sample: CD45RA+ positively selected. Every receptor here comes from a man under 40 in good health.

CDR3 DNA sequence: TGCGCCAGCGCGACCTTAGCGGGAGGGATTACTAGCACAGATACGCAGTATTTT. Its protein is CASATLAGGITSTDTQYF. The V gene is TRBV5-1, the J gene TRBJ2-3, with 11 bases aligning to TRBD2. The CDR3 has 18 residues. Unmatched junction bases numbered 13, after V lost 7 bases and J lost 0 bases. Per germline, CDR1 SGHRS and CDR2 YFSETQ.

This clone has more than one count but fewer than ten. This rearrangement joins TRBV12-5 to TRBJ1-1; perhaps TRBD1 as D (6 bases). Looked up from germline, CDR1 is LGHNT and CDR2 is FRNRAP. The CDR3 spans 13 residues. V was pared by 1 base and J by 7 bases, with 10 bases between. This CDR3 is CASGLGGQSEAFF. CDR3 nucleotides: TGTGCTAGTGGTTTGGGAGGACAGAGTGAAGCTTTCTTT. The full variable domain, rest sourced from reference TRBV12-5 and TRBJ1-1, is DARVTQTPRHKVTEMGQEVTMRCQPILGHNTVFWYRQTMMQGLELLAYFRNRAPLDDSGMPKDRFSAEMPDATLATLKIQPSEPRDSAVYFCASGLGGQSEAFFGQGTRLTVV.

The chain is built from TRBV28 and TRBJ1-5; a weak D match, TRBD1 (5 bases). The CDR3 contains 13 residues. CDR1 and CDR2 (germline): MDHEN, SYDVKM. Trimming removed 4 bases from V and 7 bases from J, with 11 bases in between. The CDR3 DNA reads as TGTGCCAGCAGTTATGGGGCCGACCAGCCCCAGCATTTT. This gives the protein CASSYGADQPQHF.

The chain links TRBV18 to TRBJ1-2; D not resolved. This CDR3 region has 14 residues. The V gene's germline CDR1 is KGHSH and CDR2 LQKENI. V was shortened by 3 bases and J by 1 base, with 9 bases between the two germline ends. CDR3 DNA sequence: TGTGCCAGCTCACCGGGTAGTTATAACTATGGCTACACCTTC. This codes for CASSPGSYNYGYTF. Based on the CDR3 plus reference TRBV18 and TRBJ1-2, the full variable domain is NAGVMQNPRHLVRRRGQEARLRCSPMKGHSHVYWYRQLPEEGLKFMVYLQKENIIDESGMPKERFSAEFPKEGPSILRIQQVVRGDSAAYFCASSPGSYNYGYTFGSGTRLTVV.

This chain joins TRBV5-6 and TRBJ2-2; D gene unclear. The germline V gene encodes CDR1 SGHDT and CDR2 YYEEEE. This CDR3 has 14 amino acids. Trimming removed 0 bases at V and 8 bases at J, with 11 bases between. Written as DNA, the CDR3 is TGTGCCAGCAGCTTGGTGGTGGTATCAGGGGAGCTGTTTTTT. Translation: CASSLVVVSGELFF.

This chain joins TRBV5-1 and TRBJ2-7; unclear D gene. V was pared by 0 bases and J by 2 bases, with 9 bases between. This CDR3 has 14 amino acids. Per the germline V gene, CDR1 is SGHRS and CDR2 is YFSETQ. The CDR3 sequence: CASSLGQFPYEQYF. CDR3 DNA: TGCGCCAGCAGCTTGGGCCAGTTTCCCTACGAGCAGTACTTC. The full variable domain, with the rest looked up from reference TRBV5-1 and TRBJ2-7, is KAGVTQTPRYLIKTRGQQVTLSCSPISGHRSVSWYQQTPGQGLQFLFEYFSETQRNKGNFPGRFSGRQFSNSRSEMNVSTLELGDSALYLCASSLGQFPYEQYFGPGTRLTVT.

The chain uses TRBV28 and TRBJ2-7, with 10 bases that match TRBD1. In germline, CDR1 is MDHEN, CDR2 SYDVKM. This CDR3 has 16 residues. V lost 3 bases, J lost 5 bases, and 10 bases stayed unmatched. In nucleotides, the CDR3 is TGTGCCAGCAGTTTTTTGATGGGGACAGGGGACCACGAGCAGTACTTC. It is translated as CASSFLMGTGDHEQYF.

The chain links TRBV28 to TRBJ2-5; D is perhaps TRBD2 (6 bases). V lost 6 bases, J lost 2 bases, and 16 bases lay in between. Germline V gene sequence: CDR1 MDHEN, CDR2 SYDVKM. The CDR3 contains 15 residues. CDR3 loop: CASSEPGLTQETQYF. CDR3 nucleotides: TGTGCCAGCAGCGAACCCGGACTAACTCAAGAGACCCAGTACTTC.

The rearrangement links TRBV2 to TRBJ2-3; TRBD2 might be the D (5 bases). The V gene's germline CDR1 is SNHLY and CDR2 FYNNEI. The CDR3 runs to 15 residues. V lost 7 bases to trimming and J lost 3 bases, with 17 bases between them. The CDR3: CASTRTGLGTDTQYF. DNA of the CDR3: TGTGCCAGCACTCGAACGGGGTTGGGGACAGATACGCAGTATTTT.

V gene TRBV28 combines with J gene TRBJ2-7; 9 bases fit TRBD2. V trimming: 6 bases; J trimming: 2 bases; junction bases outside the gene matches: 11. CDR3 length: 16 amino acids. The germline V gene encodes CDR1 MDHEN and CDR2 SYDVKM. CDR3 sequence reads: CASSLVGGGAPYEQYF. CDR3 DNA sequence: TGTGCCAGCAGCCTAGTTGGCGGGGGGGCCCCCTACGAGCAGTACTTC.

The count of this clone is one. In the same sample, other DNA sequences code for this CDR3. This CDR3 reads CASSVQSSGNTIYF. In DNA form, the CDR3 reads TGTGCCAGCAGCGTACAGAGCTCTGGAAACACCATATATTTT. The chain employs TRBV9 and TRBJ1-3; D remains ambiguous. There are 14 residues in the CDR3. The germline V and J ends were trimmed by 1 base and 0 bases, with 5 bases remaining between them. Germline assignment: CDR1 SGDLS and CDR2 YYNGEE.

The CDR3 DNA sequence: TGTGCCAGCAGCTTAGTTCTAACAGTCGCCTACGAGCAGTACTTC. Translating gives CASSLVLTVAYEQYF. The V gene is TRBV7-2, the J gene TRBJ2-7; D gene uncertain. Germline lookup yields CDR1 SGHTA and CDR2 FQGNSA. V dropped 1 base and J dropped 2 bases, with 12 bases sitting between them. CDR3 length: 15 amino acids.